One and the same sample provided the 3 T cell receptor beta chains below, sequenced in a study of CD8 T cells in Susac syndrome. Reverse transcription of about 0.5 to 1 ug RNA used random hexamers. Using its own MiXCR run on the immunoSEQ multiplex PCR reads, TCRdb lists one record per CDR3 protein. The sample consists of around 130,000 distinct CDR3 sequences, approximately 96% of them appearing once. Specimen: CD4+ T cells from PBMCs. These receptors originate from a human donor with Susac syndrome.

V is TRBV15 and J is TRBJ2-5, with D possibly being TRBD2 (5 bases). This CDR3 contains 15 residues. The germline gives CDR1 LNHNV, CDR2 YYDKDF (reference sequence). The ends were cut back, 3 bases at V and 5 bases at J, with 16 bases in the middle. CDR3 nucleotide sequence: TGTGCCACCAGCAGTTCCCAGGACTTCCGGGAGACCCAGTACTTC. It codes for CATSSSQDFRETQYF.

This clonotype turned up a few times. This chain joins TRBV12-3 or TRBV12-4 and TRBJ1-1, with D hard to call. The germline V and J ends were trimmed by 4 bases and 1 base, with 4 bases remaining between them. This CDR3 is 12 amino acids long. The chain's CDR3 is CASSYGNTEAFF. The CDR3 DNA follows: TGTGCCAGCAGTTATGGGAACACTGAAGCTTTCTTT.

The V call is TRBV6-4, the J call TRBJ1-1; weak D call: TRBD1 (5 bases). The CDR3 loop spans 13 amino acids. V shed 3 bases and J shed 5 bases, with 10 bases lying between them. CDR1 MRHNA and CDR2 SNTAGT come from the germline V gene. The DNA of the CDR3 is TGTGCCAGCAGTGAGGGACGGGGAACTGAAGCTTTCTTT. Its translation is CASSEGRGTEAFF.